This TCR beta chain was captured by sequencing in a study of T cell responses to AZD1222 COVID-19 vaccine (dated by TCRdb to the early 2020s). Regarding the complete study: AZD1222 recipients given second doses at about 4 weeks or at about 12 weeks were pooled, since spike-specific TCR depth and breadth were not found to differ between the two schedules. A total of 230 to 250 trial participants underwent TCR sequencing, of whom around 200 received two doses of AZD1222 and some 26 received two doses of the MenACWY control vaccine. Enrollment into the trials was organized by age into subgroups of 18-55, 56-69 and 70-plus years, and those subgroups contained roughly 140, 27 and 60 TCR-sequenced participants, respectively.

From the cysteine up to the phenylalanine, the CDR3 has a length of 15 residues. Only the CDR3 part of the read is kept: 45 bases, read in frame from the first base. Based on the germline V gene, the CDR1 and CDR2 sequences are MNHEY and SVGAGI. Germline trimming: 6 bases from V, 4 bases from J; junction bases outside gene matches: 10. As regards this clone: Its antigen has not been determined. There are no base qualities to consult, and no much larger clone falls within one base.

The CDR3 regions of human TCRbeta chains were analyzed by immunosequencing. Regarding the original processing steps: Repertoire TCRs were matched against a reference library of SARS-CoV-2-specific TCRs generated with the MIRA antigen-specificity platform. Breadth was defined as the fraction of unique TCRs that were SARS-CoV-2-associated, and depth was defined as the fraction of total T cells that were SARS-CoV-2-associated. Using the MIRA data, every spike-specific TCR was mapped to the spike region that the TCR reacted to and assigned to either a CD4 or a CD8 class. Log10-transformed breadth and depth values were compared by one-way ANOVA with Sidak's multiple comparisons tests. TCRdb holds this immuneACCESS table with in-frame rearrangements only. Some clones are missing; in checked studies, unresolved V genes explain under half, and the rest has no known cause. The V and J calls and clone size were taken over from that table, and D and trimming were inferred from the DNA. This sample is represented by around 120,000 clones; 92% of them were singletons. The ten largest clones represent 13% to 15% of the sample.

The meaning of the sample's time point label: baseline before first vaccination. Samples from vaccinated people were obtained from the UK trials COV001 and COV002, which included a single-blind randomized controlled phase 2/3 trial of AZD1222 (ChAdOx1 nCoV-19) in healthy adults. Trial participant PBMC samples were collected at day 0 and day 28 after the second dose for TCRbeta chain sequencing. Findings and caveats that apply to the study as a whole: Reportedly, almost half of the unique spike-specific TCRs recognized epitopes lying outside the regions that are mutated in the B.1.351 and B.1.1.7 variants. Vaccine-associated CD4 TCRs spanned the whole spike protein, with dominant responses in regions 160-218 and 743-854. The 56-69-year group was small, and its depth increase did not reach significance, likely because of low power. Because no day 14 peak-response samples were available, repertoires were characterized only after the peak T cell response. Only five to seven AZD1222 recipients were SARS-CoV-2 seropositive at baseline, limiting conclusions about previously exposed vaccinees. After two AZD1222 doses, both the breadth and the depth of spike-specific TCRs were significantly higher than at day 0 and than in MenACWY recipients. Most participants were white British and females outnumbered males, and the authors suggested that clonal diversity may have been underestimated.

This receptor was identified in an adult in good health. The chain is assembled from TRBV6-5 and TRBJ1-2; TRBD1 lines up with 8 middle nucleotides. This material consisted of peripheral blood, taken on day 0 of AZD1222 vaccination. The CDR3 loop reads CASRPGQGGGYGYTF. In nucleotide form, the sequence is TGTGCCAGCAGGCCTGGACAGGGCGGCGGCTATGGCTACACCTTC.